Listed below are T cell receptor beta chains from one sample, sequenced in a study of long-term antiretroviral therapy in people with HIV. The repertoire was sequenced with immunoSEQ multiplex PCR; TCRdb's copy has only in-frame clones and lacks some. Altogether 20,000 or so clones are present, 80% to 85% being singletons, with the ten largest covering about a sixth. The source material was unsorted PBMCs, sampled at the start of antiretroviral therapy, before treatment. These receptors were collected from a woman between 18 and 30 years old with HIV. The conserved cysteine and the conserved F or W are not part of the CDR3 here. Clone size is not always given. Where it is, it says once, few, many or a class for expanded clones.

len: 15
v_gene: TRBV9
abundance: .
j_gene: TRBJ2-3
CDR3aa: ASSVGIGGSYRDTQY

len: 13
v_gene: TRBV6-5
abundance: .
j_gene: TRBJ2-5
CDR3aa: ASSPWRGEKETQY

len: 12
v_gene: TRBV7-6
abundance: .
j_gene: TRBJ1-1
CDR3aa: ASSLEAVNTEAF

len: 13
v_gene: TRBV5-6
abundance: .
j_gene: TRBJ2-5
CDR3aa: ASSTSHRGKETQY

len: 10
v_gene: TRBV10-1
abundance: .
j_gene: TRBJ2-7
CDR3aa: GKRGRTYEQY

len: 11
v_gene: TRBV5-1
abundance: .
j_gene: TRBJ2-3
CDR3aa: ASSSVPTDTQY

len: 12
v_gene: TRBV6-5
abundance: .
j_gene: TRBJ1-2
CDR3aa: ASSLTGGSYGYT

len: 13
v_gene: TRBV7-3
abundance: .
j_gene: TRBJ2-3
CDR3aa: ASSLRASSTDTQY

len: 13
v_gene: TRBV11-2
abundance: .
j_gene: TRBJ2-1
CDR3aa: ASSITSGRAHEQF

len: 11
v_gene: TRBV7-2
abundance: .
j_gene: TRBJ1-2
CDR3aa: ASSRTGTYGYT

len: 11
v_gene: TRBV2
abundance: .
j_gene: TRBJ1-1
CDR3aa: ASSEGGNTEAF

len: 12
v_gene: TRBV5-1
abundance: .
j_gene: TRBJ1-2
CDR3aa: ASKPGTGESGYT

len: 11
v_gene: TRBV5-5
abundance: .
j_gene: TRBJ1-5
CDR3aa: ASSLVGDQPQH

len: 16
v_gene: TRBV7-3
abundance: .
j_gene: TRBJ2-2
CDR3aa: ASSATSGRALGPGELF

len: 12
v_gene: TRBV28
abundance: .
j_gene: TRBJ1-5
CDR3aa: ASSIGGGNQPQH

len: 11
v_gene: TRBV7-9
abundance: few
j_gene: TRBJ2-1
CDR3aa: ASSLPTTSEQF

len: 11
v_gene: TRBV4-3
abundance: .
j_gene: TRBJ1-1
CDR3aa: ASSQDFRTEAF

len: 13
v_gene: TRBV7-2
abundance: .
j_gene: TRBJ1-1
CDR3aa: ASSGRVGREAEAF

len: 11
v_gene: TRBV27
abundance: .
j_gene: TRBJ2-7
CDR3aa: ASSSAGAYEQY

len: 16
v_gene: TRBV11-1
abundance: .
j_gene: TRBJ2-6
CDR3aa: ASSLMRQGHSGANVLT

len: 11
v_gene: TRBV7-9
abundance: .
j_gene: TRBJ2-7
CDR3aa: ASSPPGDYEQY

len: 13
v_gene: TRBV5-6
abundance: .
j_gene: TRBJ2-3
CDR3aa: ASGGSGGDTDTQY

len: 13
v_gene: TRBV9
abundance: once
j_gene: TRBJ1-3
CDR3aa: ASSSLQGSGNTIY

len: 13
v_gene: TRBV6-6
abundance: once
j_gene: TRBJ2-3
CDR3aa: ASSTPRGVADTQY

len: 15
v_gene: TRBV28
abundance: .
j_gene: TRBJ1-3
CDR3aa: ASRPLGAPSSGNTIY

len: 11
v_gene: TRBV11-2
abundance: .
j_gene: TRBJ1-4
CDR3aa: ASSARTNEKLF

len: 11
v_gene: TRBV9
abundance: .
j_gene: TRBJ1-1
CDR3aa: ASSVEWGTEAF

len: 14
v_gene: TRBV28
abundance: .
j_gene: TRBJ2-7
CDR3aa: ASSTRTGRASYEQY

len: 14
v_gene: TRBV4-2
abundance: .
j_gene: TRBJ1-2
CDR3aa: ASSRDPGRPNYGYT

len: 9
v_gene: TRBV20-1
abundance: .
j_gene: TRBJ1-2
CDR3aa: SARRGVSYT

len: 13
v_gene: TRBV5-1
abundance: .
j_gene: TRBJ2-6
CDR3aa: ASIEGPSGANVLT

len: 10
v_gene: TRBV19
abundance: few
j_gene: TRBJ1-2
CDR3aa: ASRDSLDGYT

len: 12
v_gene: TRBV7-3
abundance: .
j_gene: TRBJ2-2
CDR3aa: ASSDGHATGELF

len: 12
v_gene: TRBV4-3
abundance: .
j_gene: TRBJ1-1
CDR3aa: ASSQGTGYTEAF

len: 12
v_gene: TRBV7-9
abundance: .
j_gene: TRBJ1-1
CDR3aa: ACIDAGRYTEAF

len: 12
v_gene: TRBV14
abundance: .
j_gene: TRBJ1-4
CDR3aa: ASSPRQFGEKLF

len: 14
v_gene: TRBV19
abundance: few
j_gene: TRBJ1-2
CDR3aa: ASSILSRGGNYGYT